This T cell receptor beta chain was recorded in a study of identifying expanded T cells in peripheral blood. Collection occurred without any documented infections or immune events in donors. General study findings and limits: Approximately two-week clone count variance significantly increased as total template count grew.

TCRdb keeps only in-frame clones here, not all; method: immunoSEQ multiplex PCR. Seen here are tens of thousands of clones, roughly 84% observed once, and the top ten hold roughly a fifth. V was trimmed by 6 bases and J by 5 bases, leaving 14 bases between them. CDR1 is MNHNY, CDR2 SVGAGI, per germline (reference sequence). The CDR3 spans 13 residues. Note on this clone: Its matching antigen is unknown.

Material: blood. The sequence was obtained from a person aged 18 to 69 in good health. This rearrangement joins TRBV6-6 to TRBJ2-7; D is unresolved. The CDR3 nucleotides are TGTGCCAGCAGCCTCCTCGGAGAAAACGAGCAGTACTTC. Translated, it gives CASSLLGENEQYF.